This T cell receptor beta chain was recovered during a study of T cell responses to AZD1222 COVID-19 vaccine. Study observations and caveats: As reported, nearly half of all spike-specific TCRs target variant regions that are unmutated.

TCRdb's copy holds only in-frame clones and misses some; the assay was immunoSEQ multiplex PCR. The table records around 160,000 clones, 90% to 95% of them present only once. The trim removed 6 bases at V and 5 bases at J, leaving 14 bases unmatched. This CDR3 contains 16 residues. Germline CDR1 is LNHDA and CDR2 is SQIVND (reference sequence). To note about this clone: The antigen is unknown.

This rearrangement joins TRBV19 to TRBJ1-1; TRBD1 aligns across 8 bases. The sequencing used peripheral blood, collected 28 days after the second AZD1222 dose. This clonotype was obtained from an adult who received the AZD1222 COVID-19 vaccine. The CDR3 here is CASRVGDRMYGTEAFF. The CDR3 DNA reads TGTGCCAGTAGGGTGGGGGACAGGATGTATGGAACTGAAGCTTTCTTT.